This TCR beta chain was recovered during a study of blood T cell repertoires in COVID-19. Study-level background: In each case, the material was cDNA or gDNA derived from T cells, B-cell-depleted T cells, or PBMCs.

Clones were read by immunoSEQ multiplex PCR, and TCRdb kept only the in-frame ones, dropping some. The sample has roughly 350,000 clones, around 87% seen once; the top ten hold 4%. Germline assignment: CDR1 SGDLS and CDR2 YYNGEE. The CDR3 runs to 15 residues. With V trimmed by 4 bases and J by 6 bases, 9 bases remained unmatched. The receptor comes from a woman in her fifties or sixties with active or convalescent COVID-19. The rearrangement links TRBV9 to TRBJ2-7; 11 bases are a match to TRBD1. The sequenced material came from peripheral blood. The CDR3 protein is CASSPGTGGSREQYF. The CDR3 coding sequence is TGTGCCAGCAGCCCCGGGACAGGGGGAAGTCGCGAGCAGTACTTC.